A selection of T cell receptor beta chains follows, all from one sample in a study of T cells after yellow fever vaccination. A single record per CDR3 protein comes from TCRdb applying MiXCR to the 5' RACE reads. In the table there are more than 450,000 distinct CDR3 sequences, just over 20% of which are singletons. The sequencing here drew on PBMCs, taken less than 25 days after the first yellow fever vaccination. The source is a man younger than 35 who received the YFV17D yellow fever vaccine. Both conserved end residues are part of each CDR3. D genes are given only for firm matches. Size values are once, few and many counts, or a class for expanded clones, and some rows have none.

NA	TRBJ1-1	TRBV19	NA	TGTGCCACTCTCCGGGGGAACACTGAAGCTTTCTTT	CATLRGNTEAFF
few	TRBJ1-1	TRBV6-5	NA	TGTGCCAGCAGTTATCCGACAGCTCCCTTGAACACTGAAGCTTTCTTT	CASSYPTAPLNTEAFF
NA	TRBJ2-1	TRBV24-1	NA	TGTGCCACCAGTGGGACGGGGGAAGGGGGTGAGCAGTTCTTC	CATSGTGEGGEQFF
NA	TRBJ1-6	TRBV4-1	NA	TGCGCCAGCAGCCAAGATTACAGGGAAGTCGATAATTCACCCCTCCACTTT	CASSQDYREVDNSPLHF
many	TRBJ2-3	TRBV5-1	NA	TGCGCCAGCAGCTTCCCGGGACACCTTATGGATACGCAGTATTTT	CASSFPGHLMDTQYF
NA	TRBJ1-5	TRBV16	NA	TGTGCCAGCAGCCAACAGGGAAGCGCGAGCAATCAGCCCCAGCATTTT	CASSQQGSASNQPQHF
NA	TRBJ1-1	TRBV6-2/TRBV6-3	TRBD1	TGTGCCAGCAGTTACACCCCGACAGGGGGGAAGGCTGAAGCTTTCTTT	CASSYTPTGGKAEAFF
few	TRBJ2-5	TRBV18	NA	TGTGCCAGCTCCCCGACGGCAGGTGTCGAGACCCAGTACTTC	CASSPTAGVETQYF
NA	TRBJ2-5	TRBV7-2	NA	TGTGCCAGCAGCTTAGGAGCTACCCAAGAGACCCAGTACTTC	CASSLGATQETQYF
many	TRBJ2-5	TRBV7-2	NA	TGTGCCAGCAGCTTACGCCACGAGGAGACCCAGTACTTC	CASSLRHEETQYF
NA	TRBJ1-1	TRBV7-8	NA	TGTGCCAGCAGCTGGTTCGAGGGAAACACTGAAGCTTTCTTT	CASSWFEGNTEAFF
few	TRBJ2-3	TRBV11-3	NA	TGTGCCAGCAGCCCCGGGACACTAAGCACAGATACGCAGTATTTT	CASSPGTLSTDTQYF
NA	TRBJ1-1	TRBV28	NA	TGTGCCAGCAGTTCACGGGACCTCGTGCGGACTGAAGCTTTCTTT	CASSSRDLVRTEAFF
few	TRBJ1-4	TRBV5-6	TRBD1	TGTGCCAGCACTCCCGGGACAGGGGGGAATGAAAAACTGTTTTTT	CASTPGTGGNEKLFF
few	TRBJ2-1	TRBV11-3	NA	TGTGCCAGCAGCCCCACCCCAAGCTTCAATGAGCAGTTCTTC	CASSPTPSFNEQFF
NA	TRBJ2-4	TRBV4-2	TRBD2	TGTGCCAGCAGCCAGCGTCTAGCGGGGGCCCTAGCCAAAAACATTCAGTACTTC	CASSQRLAGALAKNIQYF
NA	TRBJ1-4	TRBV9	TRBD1	TGTGCCAGCAGCGTAGGGTTAAAGGGGACAGTAAAGGGTGAAAAACTGTTTTTT	CASSVGLKGTVKGEKLFF
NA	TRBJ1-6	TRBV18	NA	TGTGCCAGCTCCCCCCGCACGGACTCCAATTCACCCCTCCACTTT	CASSPRTDSNSPLHF
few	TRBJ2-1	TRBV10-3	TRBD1	TGTGCCGCCGGGACAGGGGGGAATGAGCAGTTCTTC	CAAGTGGNEQFF
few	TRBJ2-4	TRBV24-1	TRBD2	TGTGCCGATGGGGGACTAGCGGGGGGCGGGGCCAAAAACATTCAGTACTTC	CADGGLAGGGAKNIQYF
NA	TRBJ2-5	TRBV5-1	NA	TGCGCCAGCAGCTTCGTGGGGGCCTACCAAGAGACCCAGTACTTC	CASSFVGAYQETQYF
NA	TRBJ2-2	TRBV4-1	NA	TGCGCCAGCAGCCAGTCTACCATCACCGGGGAGCTGTTTTTT	CASSQSTITGELFF
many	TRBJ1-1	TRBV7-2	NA	TGTGCCAGCAGCTTATTTTCAGGGGCGAACACTGAAGCTTTCTTT	CASSLFSGANTEAFF
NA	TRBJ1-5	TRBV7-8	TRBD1	TGTGCCAGCAGCCTACGGGACAGGGGCCCAGGCAATCAGCCCCAGCATTTT	CASSLRDRGPGNQPQHF
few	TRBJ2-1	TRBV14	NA	TGTGCCAGCAGCCAGTTCAGACAGGTCAGAAGGGACAATGAGCAGTTCTTC	CASSQFRQVRRDNEQFF
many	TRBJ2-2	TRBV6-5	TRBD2	TGTGCCAGCATGGGGATAGCGGGGCCCGGGGAGCTGTTTTTT	CASMGIAGPGELFF
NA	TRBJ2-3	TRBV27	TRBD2	TGTGCCAGTTCCCCAGGGGCGGGGGGGCCCCCCGATACGCAGTATTTT	CASSPGAGGPPDTQYF
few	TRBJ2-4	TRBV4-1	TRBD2	TGCGCCAGCAGGAGAAGCGGGGGGCAAAACATTCAGTACTTC	CASRRSGGQNIQYF
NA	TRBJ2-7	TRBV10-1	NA	TGCGCCAGCAGTGGTGGCATAGCCTACGAGCAGTACTTC	CASSGGIAYEQYF
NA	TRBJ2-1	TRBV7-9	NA	TGTGCCAGCAGCCTGCACAACTTCTACCTCTACAATGAGCAGTTCTTC	CASSLHNFYLYNEQFF
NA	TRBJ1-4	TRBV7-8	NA	TGTGCCAGCAGCTTAGACAGGGTGGCTGAAAAACTGTTTTTT	CASSLDRVAEKLFF
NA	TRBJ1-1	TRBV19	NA	TGTGCCAGTAGTAGAAGGGGGTTTACAGCCTTAGTGGACACTGAAGCTTTCTTT	CASSRRGFTALVDTEAFF
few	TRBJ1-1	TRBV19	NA	TGTGCCAGTAGTAGAGGAAAAGGGTGGACTGAAGCTTTCTTT	CASSRGKGWTEAFF
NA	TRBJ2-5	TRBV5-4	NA	TGTGCCAGCAGCTTGGCCTCGGCGGGGATTGAGACCCAGTACTTC	CASSLASAGIETQYF
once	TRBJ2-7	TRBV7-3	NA	TGTGCCAGCAGTTCAGTCGGGCTCGAGCAGTACTTC	CASSSVGLEQYF
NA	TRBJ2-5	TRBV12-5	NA	TGTGCTAGTGCGGGGGACCAAGAGACCCAGTACTTC	CASAGDQETQYF
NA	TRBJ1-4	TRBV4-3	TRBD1	TGCGCCAGCAGCCAAGATTTTACCCAACAGGGGACTAATGAAAAACTGTTTTTT	CASSQDFTQQGTNEKLFF
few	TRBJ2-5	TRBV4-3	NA	TGCGCCAGCAGCCAAGTACGGGGGTTCCAAGAGACCCAGTACTTC	CASSQVRGFQETQYF
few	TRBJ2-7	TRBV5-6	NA	TGTGCCAGCAGCCCACGGGTAGCTGGGGCAAGCTACGAGCAGTACTTC	CASSPRVAGASYEQYF
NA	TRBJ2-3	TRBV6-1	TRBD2	TGTGCCAGCAGTCCGCCACTAGCGGGGGAAGATACGCAGTATTTT	CASSPPLAGEDTQYF
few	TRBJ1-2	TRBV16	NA	TGTGCCAGCAGCCAAAACCGGGACAACCATGGCTACACCTTC	CASSQNRDNHGYTF
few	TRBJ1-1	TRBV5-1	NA	TGCGCCAGCAGCTTTTGGGTCATGAACACTGAAGCTTTCTTT	CASSFWVMNTEAFF
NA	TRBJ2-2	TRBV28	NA	TGTGCCAGCAGTGTAGTGGGGTTCACCGGGGAGCTGTTTTTT	CASSVVGFTGELFF